These 9 T cell receptor beta chains came from one sample sequenced in a study of cytomegalovirus exposure and HLA in healthy donors (TCRdb year 2017). Receptor amplification or capture employed the immunoSEQ multiplex PCR assay. The multiplex PCR relied on a mix of 60 forward primers for TCR Vbeta segments and 13 reverse primers for TCR Jbeta segments. In TCRdb, the immuneACCESS table is reduced to in-frame sequences with V and J assigned. These tables do not hold every clone; where another copy was compared, an unresolved V gene accounts for under half, and the others remain unexplained. The sample includes under 150,000 clones, with over 60% observed a single time. Of the sample, almost 7% falls within the top ten clones. The specimen was PBMCs. These TCRs come from a man aged 35-49 years in good health and CMV-seropositive.

This clone has a single count. This chain joins TRBV18 and TRBJ1-4; no definite D call. Germline V CDR1 and CDR2: KGHSH, LQKENI. CDR3 size: 18 residues. V lost 2 bases and J 0 bases, leaving 16 bases between the germline ends. CDR3 nucleotide sequence: TGTGCCAGCTCACCAAACCCCCTCGGAGGGCCAACTAATGAAAAACTGTTTTTT. Translation gives CASSPNPLGGPTNEKLFF.

J is TRBJ1-1 and V is TRBV5-1; tentative D call: TRBD1 (6 bases). The CDR3 totals 15 residues. The V end lost 2 bases, the J end lost 6 bases, and 17 bases lay between the germline ends. Looked up from germline, CDR1 is SGHRS and CDR2 is YFSETQ. DNA for the CDR3: TGCGCCAGCAGCTTACAGGGAAGAGGAGCAGCTGAAGCTTTCTTT. Amino acids: CASSLQGRGAAEAFF.

The rearrangement links TRBV6-5 to TRBJ2-1; a weak D match, TRBD2 (6 bases). This CDR3 is 15 amino acids long. Germline CDR1 is MNHEY and CDR2 is SVGAGI. V was trimmed by 6 bases and J by 7 bases, leaving 19 bases between them. CDR3 loop: CASSSPGLLRNEQFF. The CDR3 nucleotides are TGTGCCAGCAGCTCGCCGGGACTCCTCCGGAATGAGCAGTTCTTC.

This rearrangement joins TRBV5-4 to TRBJ2-5; 11 bases align to TRBD1. The CDR3 loop spans 16 amino acids. CDR1 is SGHNT, CDR2 YYREEE, per germline (reference sequence). J was trimmed by 5 bases and V by 4 bases; bases with no gene match: 10. The CDR3 DNA is TGTGCCAGCAGCCCGGGACAGGGGGGGGGTGGGGAGACCCAGTACTTC. Translated: CASSPGQGGGGETQYF.

This chain connects TRBV10-3 to TRBJ1-5, with 7 bases identical to TRBD1. V shed 11 bases and J 1 base; nucleotides not matched to a gene: 14. Germline CDR1 is ENHRY and CDR2 is SYGVKD. This CDR3 has 16 amino acids. CDR3 in amino acids: CASRGDRGPSNQPQHF. As DNA, the CDR3 is TGTGCCTCCAGAGGGGACAGAGGTCCAAGCAATCAGCCCCAGCATTTT.

This rearrangement joins TRBV7-9 to TRBJ2-3, with 7 bases matching TRBD1. CDR1 is SEHNR, CDR2 FQNEAQ, per germline (reference sequence). The CDR3 totals 13 residues. After removal of 5 bases from V and 4 bases from J, the junction contained 3 bases not matched to a gene. In DNA, the CDR3 is TGTGCCAGCAGCCTAACAGGGGCAGATACGCAGTATTTT. Its translation: CASSLTGADTQYF.

This clone has a handful of counts. The chain joins TRBV27 to TRBJ1-1, with 10 bases that match TRBD1. Germline values: CDR1 MNHEY, CDR2 SMNVEV (reference sequence). CDR3 length: 14 amino acids. After removal of 3 bases from V and 4 bases from J, the junction contained 2 bases not matched to a gene. CDR3 amino acids: CASSFGQGVTEAFF. The DNA of the CDR3 is TGTGCCAGCAGTTTCGGACAGGGGGTCACTGAAGCTTTCTTT.

This sequence joins TRBV29-1 and TRBJ1-2; 9 nucleotides match TRBD1. This CDR3 spans 16 amino acids. Looked up from germline, CDR1 is SQVTM and CDR2 is ANQGSEA. J was trimmed by 4 bases and V by 1 base; bases with no gene match: 10. CDR3 sequence (DNA): TGCAGCGTTGAAGTGTGGGGGGACAGGGACCTCTATGGCTACACCTTC. Its translation: CSVEVWGDRDLYGYTF.

This chain links TRBV18 with TRBJ1-5; TRBD1 agrees at 11 bases. This CDR3 has 15 residues. V shed 3 bases, J shed 3 bases, and the junction held 1 base outside the gene matches. The germline V gene has CDR1 KGHSH and CDR2 LQKENI. CDR3 residues: CASSPDRGPNQPQHF. The CDR3 nucleotides are TGTGCCAGCTCACCGGACAGGGGGCCCAATCAGCCCCAGCATTTT.